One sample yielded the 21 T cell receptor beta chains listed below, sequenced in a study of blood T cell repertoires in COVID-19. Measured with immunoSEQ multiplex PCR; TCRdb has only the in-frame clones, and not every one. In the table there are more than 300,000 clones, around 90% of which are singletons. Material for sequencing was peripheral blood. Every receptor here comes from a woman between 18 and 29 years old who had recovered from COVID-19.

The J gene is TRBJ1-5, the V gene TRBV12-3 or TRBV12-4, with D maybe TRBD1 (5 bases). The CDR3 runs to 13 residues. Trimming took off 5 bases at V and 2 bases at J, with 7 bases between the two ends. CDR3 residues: CASSLTGNQPQHF. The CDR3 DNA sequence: TGTGCCAGCAGTCTGACAGGCAATCAGCCCCAGCATTTT.

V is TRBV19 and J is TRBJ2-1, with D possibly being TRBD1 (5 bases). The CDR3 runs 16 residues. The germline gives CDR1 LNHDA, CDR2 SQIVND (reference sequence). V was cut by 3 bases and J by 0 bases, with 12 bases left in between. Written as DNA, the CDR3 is TGTGCCAGTAGTATTAGGGGCCCGAGCTCCTACAATGAGCAGTTCTTC. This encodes CASSIRGPSSYNEQFF.

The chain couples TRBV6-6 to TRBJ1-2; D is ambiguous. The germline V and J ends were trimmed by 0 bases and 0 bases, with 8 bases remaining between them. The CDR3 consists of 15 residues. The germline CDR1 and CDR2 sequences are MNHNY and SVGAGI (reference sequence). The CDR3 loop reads CASSYSTPANYGYTF. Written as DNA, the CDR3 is TGTGCCAGCAGTTACTCGACTCCGGCTAACTATGGCTACACCTTC.

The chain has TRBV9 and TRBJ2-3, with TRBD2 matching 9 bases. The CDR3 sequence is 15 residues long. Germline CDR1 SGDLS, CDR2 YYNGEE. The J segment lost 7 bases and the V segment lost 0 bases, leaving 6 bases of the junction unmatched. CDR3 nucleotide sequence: TGTGCCAGCAGCGTAGCGTCTAGCGGGACCAATACGCAGTATTTT. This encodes CASSVASSGTNTQYF.

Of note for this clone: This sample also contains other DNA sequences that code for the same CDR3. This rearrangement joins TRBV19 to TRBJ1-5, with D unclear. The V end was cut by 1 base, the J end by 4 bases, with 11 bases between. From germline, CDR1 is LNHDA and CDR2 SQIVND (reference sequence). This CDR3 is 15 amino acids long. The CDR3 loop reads CASSIGGGSNQPQHF. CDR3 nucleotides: TGTGCCAGTAGTATAGGAGGCGGATCTAATCAGCCCCAGCATTTT.

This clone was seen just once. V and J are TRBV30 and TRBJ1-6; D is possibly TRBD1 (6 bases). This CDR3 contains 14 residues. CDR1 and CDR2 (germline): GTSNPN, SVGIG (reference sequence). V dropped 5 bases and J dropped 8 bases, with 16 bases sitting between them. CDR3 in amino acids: CAWATGGAYSPLHF. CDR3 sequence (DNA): TGTGCCTGGGCGACCGGGGGGGCGTATTCACCCCTCCACTTT.

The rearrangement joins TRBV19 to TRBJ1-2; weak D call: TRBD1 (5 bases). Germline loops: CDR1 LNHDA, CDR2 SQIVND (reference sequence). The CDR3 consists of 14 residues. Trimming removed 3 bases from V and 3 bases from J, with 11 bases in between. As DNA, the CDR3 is TGTGCCAGTAGTATTTATGAGACAGACTATGGCTACACCTTC. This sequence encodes CASSIYETDYGYTF.

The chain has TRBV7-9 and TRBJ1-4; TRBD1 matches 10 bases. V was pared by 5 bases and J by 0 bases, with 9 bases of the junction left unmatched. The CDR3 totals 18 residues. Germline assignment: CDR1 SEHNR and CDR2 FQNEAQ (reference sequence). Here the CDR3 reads CASSSRDRGYATNEKLFF. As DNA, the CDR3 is TGTGCCAGCAGCAGCCGGGACAGGGGTTATGCAACTAATGAAAAACTGTTTTTT.

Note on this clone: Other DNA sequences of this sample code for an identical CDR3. CDR3 region: CASSPGTSGLQETQYF. The CDR3 nucleotides are TGTGCCAGCAGCCCAGGGACTAGCGGCCTCCAAGAGACCCAGTACTTC. The chain combines TRBV3-1 (or the pseudogene TRBV3-2) with TRBJ2-5, with TRBD2 matching 11 bases. Germline loops: CDR1 LGHDT, CDR2 YNNKEL (reference sequence). The CDR3 is made up of 16 amino acids. The trim removed 4 bases at V and 1 base at J, leaving 5 bases unmatched.

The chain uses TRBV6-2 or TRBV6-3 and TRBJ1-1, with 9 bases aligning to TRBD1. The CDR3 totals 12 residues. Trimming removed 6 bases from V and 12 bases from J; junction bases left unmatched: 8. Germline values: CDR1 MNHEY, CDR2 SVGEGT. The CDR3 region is CASSSGQGRTFF. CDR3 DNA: TGTGCCAGCAGCTCCGGACAGGGGAGGACTTTCTTT.

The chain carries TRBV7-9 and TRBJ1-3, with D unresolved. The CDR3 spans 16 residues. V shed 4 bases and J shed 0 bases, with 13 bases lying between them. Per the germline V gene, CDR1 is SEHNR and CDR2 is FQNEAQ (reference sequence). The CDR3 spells CASSSGEAFSGNTIYF. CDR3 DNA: TGTGCCAGCAGCTCCGGGGAGGCGTTCTCTGGAAACACCATATATTTT.

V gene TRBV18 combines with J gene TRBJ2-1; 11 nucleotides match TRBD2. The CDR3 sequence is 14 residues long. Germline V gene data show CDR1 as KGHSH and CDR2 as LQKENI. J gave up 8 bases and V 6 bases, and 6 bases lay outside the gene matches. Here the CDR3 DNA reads TGTGCCAGCTCGCGCCCTAGCGGGAGGTATGAGCAGTTCTTC. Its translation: CASSRPSGRYEQFF. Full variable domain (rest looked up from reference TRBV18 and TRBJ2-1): NAGVMQNPRHLVRRRGQEARLRCSPMKGHSHVYWYRQLPEEGLKFMVYLQKENIIDESGMPKERFSAEFPKEGPSILRIQQVVRGDSAAYFCASSRPSGRYEQFFGPGTRLTVL.

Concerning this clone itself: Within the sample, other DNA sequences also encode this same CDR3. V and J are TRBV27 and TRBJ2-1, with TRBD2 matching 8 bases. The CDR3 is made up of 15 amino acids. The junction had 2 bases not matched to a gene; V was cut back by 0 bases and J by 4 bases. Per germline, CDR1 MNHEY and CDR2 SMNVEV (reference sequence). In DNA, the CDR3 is TGTGCCAGCAGTTTATCGTCTAGCGGGTACAATGAGCAGTTCTTC. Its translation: CASSLSSSGYNEQFF.

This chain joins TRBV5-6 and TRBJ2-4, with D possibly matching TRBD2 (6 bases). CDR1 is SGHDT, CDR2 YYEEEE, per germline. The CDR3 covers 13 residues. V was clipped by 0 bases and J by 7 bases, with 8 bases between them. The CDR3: CASSLAGENIQYF. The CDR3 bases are TGTGCCAGCAGCTTGGCGGGAGAGAACATTCAGTACTTC.

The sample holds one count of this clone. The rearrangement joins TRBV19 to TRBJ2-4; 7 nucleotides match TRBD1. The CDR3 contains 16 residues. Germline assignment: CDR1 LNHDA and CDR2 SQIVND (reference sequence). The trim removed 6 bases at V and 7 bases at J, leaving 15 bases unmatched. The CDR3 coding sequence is TGTGCCAGTAGCATTAGACAGGGTAGTTTATTGAACATTCAGTACTTC. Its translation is CASSIRQGSLLNIQYF.

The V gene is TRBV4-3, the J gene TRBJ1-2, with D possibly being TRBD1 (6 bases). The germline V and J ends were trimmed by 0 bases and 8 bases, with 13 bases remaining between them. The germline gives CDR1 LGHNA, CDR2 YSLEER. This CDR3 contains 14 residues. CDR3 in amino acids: CASSQEGGARGYTF. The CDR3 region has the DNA TGCGCCAGCAGCCAAGAGGGGGGGGCGCGAGGCTACACCTTC.

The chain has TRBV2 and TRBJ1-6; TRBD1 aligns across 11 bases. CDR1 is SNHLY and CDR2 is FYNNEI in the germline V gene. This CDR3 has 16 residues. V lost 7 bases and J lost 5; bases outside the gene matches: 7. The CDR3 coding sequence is TGTGCCAGCAACCTCGGACAGGGGGCTAATAATTCACCCCTCCACTTT. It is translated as CASNLGQGANNSPLHF.

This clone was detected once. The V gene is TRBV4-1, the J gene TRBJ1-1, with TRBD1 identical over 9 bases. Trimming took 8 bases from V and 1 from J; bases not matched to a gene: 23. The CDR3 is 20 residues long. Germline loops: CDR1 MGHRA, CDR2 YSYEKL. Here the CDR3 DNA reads TGCGCCAGCTCAAACAGATGGCAACAGGGGGCGCATCTTACGAACACTGAAGCTTTCTTT. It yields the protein CASSNRWQQGAHLTNTEAFF.

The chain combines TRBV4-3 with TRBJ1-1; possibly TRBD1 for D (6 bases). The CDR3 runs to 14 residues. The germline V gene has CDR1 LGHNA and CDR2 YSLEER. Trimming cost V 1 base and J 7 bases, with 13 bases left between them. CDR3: CASSQGLTGDEAFF. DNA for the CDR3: TGCGCCAGCAGCCAAGGTTTGACAGGCGATGAAGCTTTCTTT.

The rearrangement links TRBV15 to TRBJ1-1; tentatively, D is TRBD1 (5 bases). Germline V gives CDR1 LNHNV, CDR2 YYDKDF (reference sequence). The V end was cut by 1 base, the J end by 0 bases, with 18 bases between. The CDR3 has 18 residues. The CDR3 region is CATSRGWGSSRMNTEAFF. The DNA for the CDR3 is TGTGCCACCAGCAGAGGCTGGGGCAGCTCGCGAATGAACACTGAAGCTTTCTTT.

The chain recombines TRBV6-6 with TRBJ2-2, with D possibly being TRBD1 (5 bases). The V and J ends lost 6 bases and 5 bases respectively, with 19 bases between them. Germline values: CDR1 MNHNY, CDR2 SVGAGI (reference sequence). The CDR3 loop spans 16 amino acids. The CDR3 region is CASSHNGARATGELFF. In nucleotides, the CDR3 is TGTGCCAGCAGCCACAATGGGGCCCGGGCTACCGGGGAGCTGTTTTTT.